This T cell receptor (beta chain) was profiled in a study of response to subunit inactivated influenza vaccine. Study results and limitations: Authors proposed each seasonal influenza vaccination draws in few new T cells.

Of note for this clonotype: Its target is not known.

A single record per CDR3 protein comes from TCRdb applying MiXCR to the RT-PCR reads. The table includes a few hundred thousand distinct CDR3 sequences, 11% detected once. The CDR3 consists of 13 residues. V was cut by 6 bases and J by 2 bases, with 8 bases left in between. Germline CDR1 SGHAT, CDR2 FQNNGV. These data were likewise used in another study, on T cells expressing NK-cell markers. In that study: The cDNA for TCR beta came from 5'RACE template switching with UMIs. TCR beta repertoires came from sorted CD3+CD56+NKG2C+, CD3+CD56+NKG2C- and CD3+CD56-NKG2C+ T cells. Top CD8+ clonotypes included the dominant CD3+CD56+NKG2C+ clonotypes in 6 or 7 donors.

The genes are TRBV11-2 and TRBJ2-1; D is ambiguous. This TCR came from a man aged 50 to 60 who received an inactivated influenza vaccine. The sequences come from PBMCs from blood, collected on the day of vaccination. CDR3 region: CASRTPAYNEQFF. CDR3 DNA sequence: TGTGCCAGCAGGACACCCGCCTACAATGAGCAGTTCTTC. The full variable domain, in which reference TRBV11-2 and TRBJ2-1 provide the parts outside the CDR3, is EAGVAQSPRYKIIEKRQSVAFWCNPISGHATLYWYQQILGQGPKLLIQFQNNGVVDDSQLPKDRFSAERLKGVDSTLKIQPAKLEDSAVYLCASRTPAYNEQFFGPGTRLTVL.